This T cell receptor beta chain is from a study of blood T cells in healthy people across ages. In the case of this clonotype: The antigen remains undetermined.

Findings and caveats of the study: The CMV status of each donor remained undetermined, and this could have confounded shifts in expanded clonotypes. The recorded TCR beta diversity per million T cells decreased in a roughly linear manner with age.

The length of the CDR3 is 11 residues. The germline V gene encodes CDR1 MNHEY and CDR2 SVGEGT. Trimming cost V 4 bases and J 11 bases, with 11 bases left between them. Together with a sample-barcoded 5' primer, a J-beta primer mix was included in a second PCR lasting about 7 to 12 cycles. One entry per CDR3 protein results from TCRdb running MiXCR on the 5' RACE reads. This table has approximately 1.5 million distinct CDR3 sequences, 42% appearing once. Sample: blood. This chain connects TRBV6-2 or TRBV6-3 to TRBJ1-2; TRBD1 might be the D (5 bases). This receptor was taken from a woman aged 18 to 35 in good health. CDR3 DNA sequence: TGTGCCAGCAGTTCCAGGGCGTCGTACACCTTC. Translating gives CASSSRASYTF.